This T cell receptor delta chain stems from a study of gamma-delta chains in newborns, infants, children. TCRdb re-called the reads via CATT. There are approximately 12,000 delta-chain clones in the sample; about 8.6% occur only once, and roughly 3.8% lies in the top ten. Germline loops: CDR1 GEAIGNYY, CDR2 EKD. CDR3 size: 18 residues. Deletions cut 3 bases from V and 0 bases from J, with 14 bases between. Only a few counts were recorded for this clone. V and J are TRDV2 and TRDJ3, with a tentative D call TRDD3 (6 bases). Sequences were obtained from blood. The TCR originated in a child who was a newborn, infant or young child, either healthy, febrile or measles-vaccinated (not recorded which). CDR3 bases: TGTGCCTGTGACGACCCTGGGGATGGCTCCTGGGACACCCGACAGATGTTTTTC. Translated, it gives CACDDPGDGSWDTRQMFF.